This passage covers 19 T cell receptor beta chains from one sample sequenced in a study of control samples from healthy donors and cancer patients. Some clones are missing from TCRdb's copy, which holds only in-frame ones; the method was immunoSEQ multiplex PCR. The sample contains approximately 76,000 clones, roughly 84% of which appear only once. Sequencing was carried out using PBMCs. These receptors all come from a man between 60 and 75 years old with head and neck cancer.

The V gene is TRBV7-9, the J gene TRBJ2-1; tentatively, D is TRBD2 (6 bases). V lost 8 bases to trimming and J lost 10 bases, with 15 bases between them. The germline V gene encodes CDR1 SEHNR and CDR2 FQNEAQ (reference sequence). The CDR3 sequence is 12 residues long. CDR3 in DNA: TGTGCCAGCCGTCGGGAGCATGAAGAGCAGTTCTTC. Translating it yields CASRREHEEQFF.

The chain links TRBV6-6 to TRBJ1-1; perhaps TRBD1 as D (6 bases). The CDR3 is 15 amino acids. Germline CDR1 is MNHNY and CDR2 is SVGAGI (reference sequence). V gave up 3 bases and J gave up 6 bases, with 17 bases separating them. CDR3 nucleotide sequence: TGTGCCAGCAGTTATCGAGGGGGGGCGTGGGCTGAAGCTTTCTTT. Translated: CASSYRGGAWAEAFF.

The chain uses TRBV5-6 and TRBJ2-7, with 10 nucleotides matching TRBD1. The CDR3 is made up of 15 amino acids. Germline loops: CDR1 SGHDT, CDR2 YYEEEE. J was trimmed by 2 bases and V by 1 base; bases with no gene match: 3. This chain's CDR3 is CASSLTGQGPYEQYF. The CDR3 DNA is TGTGCCAGCAGCTTGACGGGACAGGGGCCCTACGAGCAGTACTTC.

The rearrangement links TRBV7-9 to TRBJ1-4; 7 positions agree with TRBD1. This CDR3 is built from 14 residues. Germline V gene lookup returns CDR1 SEHNR and CDR2 FQNEAQ (reference sequence). Trimming took 6 bases from V and 6 from J; bases not matched to a gene: 7. For the CDR3, the DNA is TGTGCCAGCAGGTCCGGGACAGCGGATGAAAAACTGTTTTTT. Translating it yields CASRSGTADEKLFF.

The rearrangement joins TRBV30 to TRBJ2-1; the match to TRBD2 covers 9 bases. The CDR3 is made up of 13 amino acids. CDR1 GTSNPN and CDR2 SVGIG come from the germline V gene (reference sequence). The DNA of the CDR3 is TGTGCTTCACCCGCGGGAGGGTACAATGAGCAGTTCTTC. Protein product: CASPAGGYNEQFF.

The genes are TRBV27 and TRBJ2-7; either TRBD1 or TRBD2 may fit D (5 bases each). Germline CDR1 is MNHEY and CDR2 is SMNVEV (reference sequence). Trimming took 3 bases from V and 5 from J, leaving 14 bases between them. The CDR3 has 14 amino acids. Here the CDR3 reads CASSFGTRGDEQYF. CDR3 coding DNA: TGTGCCAGCAGTTTCGGTACCCGAGGGGACGAGCAGTACTTC.

The J gene is TRBJ1-2, the V gene TRBV2, with D tentatively TRBD1 (6 bases). V lost 4 bases, J lost 5 bases, and 14 bases lay in between. Germline lookup yields CDR1 SNHLY and CDR2 FYNNEI. The CDR3 is made up of 14 amino acids. CDR3 region: CASSGGGRGYGYTF. The DNA for the CDR3 is TGTGCCAGCAGTGGCGGGGGGCGCGGGTATGGCTACACCTTC.

DNA for the CDR3: TGTGCCAGCAGCCAAGAAAGGACGCTTCCCGGCAATCAGCCCCAGCATTTT. Protein sequence: CASSQERTLPGNQPQHF. This rearrangement joins TRBV4-2 to TRBJ1-5, with D unresolved. CDR3 length equals 17 residues. Germline V gene sequence: CDR1 LGHNA, CDR2 YNFKEQ. The V and J ends lost 0 bases and 2 bases respectively, with 14 bases between them.

The chain employs TRBV7-2 and TRBJ2-3; D possibly uses TRBD1 or TRBD2 (6 bases each). With 5 bases removed from V and 5 bases from J, the gap between germline ends came to 17 bases. CDR1 SGHTA and CDR2 FQGNSA come from the germline V gene. This CDR3 spans 15 amino acids. CDR3 amino acids: CASSRGPTRQDTQYF. CDR3 nucleotides: TGTGCCAGCAGCCGGGGGCCTACTAGACAAGATACGCAGTATTTT.

The chain links TRBV10-3 to TRBJ2-1; TRBD2 agrees at 12 bases. The CDR3 runs to 14 residues. From germline, CDR1 is ENHRY and CDR2 SYGVKD. The V segment lost 6 bases and the J segment 8 bases; nucleotides outside the gene matches: 5. CDR3 amino acids: CAIRTSGSLDEQFF. The CDR3 DNA reads as TGTGCCATCAGGACTAGCGGGAGCTTGGATGAGCAGTTCTTC.

V and J are TRBV7-2 and TRBJ2-1, with a possible D match to TRBD2 (6 bases). Germline CDR1 is SGHTA and CDR2 is FQGNSA. The CDR3 extends over 16 amino acids. V lost 2 bases and J 9 bases, leaving 20 bases between the germline ends. The CDR3 protein is CASSLQLGGDLGEQFF. The CDR3 region has the DNA TGTGCCAGCAGCTTACAACTGGGGGGTGACTTGGGTGAGCAGTTCTTC.

The rearrangement joins TRBV4-2 to TRBJ1-2; 9 bases match TRBD1. Germline CDR1 is LGHNA and CDR2 is YNFKEQ. The CDR3 contains 16 residues. The trim removed 0 bases at V and 4 bases at J, leaving 6 bases unmatched. DNA of the CDR3: TGTGCCAGCAGCCAAGAAAACAGGGGGCGCGCCTATGGCTACACCTTC. It is translated as CASSQENRGRAYGYTF.

This chain links TRBV5-1 with TRBJ2-1, with 12 bases fitting TRBD2. This CDR3 contains 16 residues. V dropped 0 bases and J dropped 9; count of bases not matched to a gene: 7. Germline V gives CDR1 SGHRS, CDR2 YFSETQ. The CDR3 sequence is CASSLALAGGPGEQFF. Here the CDR3 DNA reads TGCGCCAGCAGCTTGGCCCTAGCGGGAGGGCCTGGTGAGCAGTTCTTC.

The chain employs TRBV28 and TRBJ1-1, with TRBD1 matching 10 bases. The CDR3 sequence is 17 residues long. V shed 3 bases, J shed 0 bases, and the junction held 7 bases outside the gene matches. Germline CDR1 MDHEN, CDR2 SYDVKM. The CDR3, as DNA: TGTGCCAGCAGTTTTTTTGGGACAGGGGTATTGAACACTGAAGCTTTCTTT. Translation gives CASSFFGTGVLNTEAFF.

About this clone itself: Relative to the germline gene, one junction end is altered; a read error may explain this. This chain joins TRBV7-7 and TRBJ2-1; TRBD2 matches 7 bases. Germline CDR1 reads SSHAT; CDR2 reads FNYEAQ (reference sequence). This CDR3 spans 16 amino acids. CDR3 region: CASSARYEAGYNEQFF. The CDR3 DNA follows: TGTGCTAGCAGCGCCCGCTACGAAGCGGGATACAATGAGCAGTTCTTC.

J is TRBJ2-3 and V is TRBV2; the D gene could be TRBD1 or TRBD2 (5 bases each). CDR1 and CDR2 (germline): SNHLY, FYNNEI. V was shortened by 6 bases and J by 5 bases, with 12 bases between the two germline ends. This CDR3 comprises 13 residues. The CDR3 loop is CASRTTRGDTQYF. CDR3 nucleotide sequence: TGTGCCAGCAGGACAACTAGGGGAGATACGCAGTATTTT.

V is TRBV28 and J is TRBJ2-7; D call uncertain. Germline assignment: CDR1 MDHEN and CDR2 SYDVKM. There are 12 residues in the CDR3. V lost 4 bases and J 0 bases, leaving 4 bases between the germline ends. CDR3 in DNA: TGTGCCAGCAGTTATAGCTCCTACGAGCAGTACTTC. This codes for CASSYSSYEQYF.

This clone was picked up one time. The V and J genes are TRBV9 and TRBJ1-5; the match to TRBD1 covers 7 bases. Germline V gene lookup returns CDR1 SGDLS and CDR2 YYNGEE. CDR3 length: 16 residues. Trimming cost V 4 bases and J 3 bases; bases outside gene matches: 10. This CDR3 reads CASSPRQGGINQPQHF. CDR3 bases: TGTGCCAGCAGCCCGCGACAGGGAGGGATCAATCAGCCCCAGCATTTT.

The rearrangement uses TRBV6-5 and TRBJ1-2; no firm D call. This CDR3 spans 11 amino acids. V lost 8 bases, J lost 4 bases, and 8 bases lay in between. Germline V CDR1 and CDR2: MNHEY, SVGAGI. The CDR3 spells CASARGYGYTF. CDR3 nucleotides: TGTGCCAGCGCCCGGGGCTATGGCTACACCTTC.